The next 32 T cell receptor beta chains were all read from a single sample in a study of blood T cell repertoires in COVID-19. Here immunoSEQ multiplex PCR was the method, and the copy in TCRdb shows in-frame clones only, minus some. The table has roughly 130,000 clones, about 90% seen once. Sequencing was carried out using peripheral blood. These receptors came from a woman aged 55-70 years with acute or convalescent COVID-19.

This clone was detected only a few times. The chain carries TRBV5-1 and TRBJ1-4; no firm D call. This CDR3 is 14 amino acids long. Trimming cost V 2 bases and J 3 bases, with 8 bases left between them. Germline-derived CDR1 and CDR2 are SGHRS and YFSETQ. The CDR3 loop reads CASSFGSSNEKLFF. The DNA for the CDR3 is TGCGCCAGCAGCTTCGGGTCATCTAATGAAAAACTGTTTTTT.

The gene calls are TRBV5-1 and TRBJ2-2, with no clear D. Trimming stripped 0 bases from V and 6 bases from J, with 6 bases between. Germline CDR1 is SGHRS and CDR2 is YFSETQ. The CDR3 contains 13 residues. The CDR3 is CASSLVSPGELFF. The CDR3 DNA is TGCGCCAGCAGCTTGGTTAGTCCCGGGGAGCTGTTTTTT.

This chain links TRBV9 with TRBJ1-6; D is undetermined. The CDR3 has 15 amino acids. V lost 0 bases and J lost 11, with 15 bases in between. Germline V gene lookup returns CDR1 SGDLS and CDR2 YYNGEE. The CDR3 DNA follows: TGTGCCAGCAGCGTAGGCGAGGGTTTGAATCCACCCCTCCACTTT. The encoded protein is CASSVGEGLNPPLHF.

CDR3 sequence: CASSQDSDFSTYEQYF. CDR3 DNA: TGCGCCAGCAGCCAAGATAGTGACTTTTCCACCTACGAGCAGTACTTC. The V call is TRBV4-1, the J call TRBJ2-7; no clear D. Trimming pared 0 bases from V and 2 bases from J, leaving 14 bases between. The CDR3 has 16 residues. The germline gives CDR1 MGHRA, CDR2 YSYEKL.

The CDR3 DNA reads TGCGCCAGCAGCTTGGAACAGCTCACTGAAGCTTTCTTT. This codes for CASSLEQLTEAFF. The chain has TRBV5-1 and TRBJ1-1; no reliable D call. This CDR3 is 13 amino acids long. CDR1 is SGHRS, CDR2 YFSETQ, per germline. V was cut by 0 bases and J by 4 bases, with 7 bases left in between.

This clone was seen only once. The chain has TRBV11-1 and TRBJ2-5; the D is unclear. The ends were cut back, 4 bases at V and 2 bases at J, with 8 bases in the middle. Germline assignment: CDR1 SGHAT and CDR2 FQDESV (reference sequence). The CDR3 covers 13 residues. CDR3 in DNA: TGTGCCAGCAGCTGGGCTGGACAAGAGACCCAGTACTTC. Encoded protein: CASSWAGQETQYF. The full variable domain, in which reference TRBV11-1 and TRBJ2-5 provide the parts outside the CDR3, is EAEVAQSPRYKITEKSQAVAFWCDPISGHATLYWYRQILGQGPELLVQFQDESVVDDSQLPKDRFSAERLKGVDSTLKIQPAELGDSAMYLCASSWAGQETQYFGPGTRLLVL.

This chain uses TRBV3-1 (or the pseudogene TRBV3-2) with TRBJ1-1; unclear D gene. This CDR3 region has 14 residues. V lost 0 bases and J 3 bases, leaving 8 bases between the germline ends. In germline, CDR1 is LGHDT, CDR2 YNNKEL (reference sequence). CDR3 DNA sequence: TGTGCCAGCAGCCAAGATGGCTTTTACACTGAAGCTTTCTTT. Residues: CASSQDGFYTEAFF.

V and J are TRBV3-1 (or the pseudogene TRBV3-2) and TRBJ2-3; 12 positions match TRBD2. J was trimmed by 7 bases and V by 4 bases; bases with no gene match: 6. The length of the CDR3 is 15 residues. Per the germline V gene, CDR1 is LGHDT and CDR2 is YNNKEL (reference sequence). The CDR3 nucleotides read TGTGCCAGCAGCCGGACTAGCGGGATGTTATATACGCAGTATTTT. Translating gives CASSRTSGMLYTQYF.

J is TRBJ2-5 and V is TRBV10-3, with 9 bases that match TRBD1. Germline-derived CDR1 and CDR2 are ENHRY and SYGVKD. J lost 5 bases, V lost 6 bases, and 7 bases had no gene match. The CDR3 runs 14 residues. CDR3 residues: CAISTQGAGETQYF. In nucleotides, the CDR3 is TGTGCCATCAGCACACAGGGGGCAGGGGAGACCCAGTACTTC.

V is TRBV7-3 and J is TRBJ1-1; D call uncertain. This CDR3 has 14 amino acids. V lost 1 base, J lost 1 base, and 7 bases lay in between. CDR1 SGHTA and CDR2 FQGTGA come from the germline V gene. The CDR3 sequence is CASSLRGSNTEAFF. Written as DNA, the CDR3 is TGTGCCAGCAGCTTAAGAGGGTCGAACACTGAAGCTTTCTTT.

The V and J genes are TRBV3-1 (or the pseudogene TRBV3-2) and TRBJ1-2; TRBD1 matches 7 bases. Per the germline V gene, CDR1 is LGHDT and CDR2 is YNNKEL (reference sequence). The CDR3 consists of 13 residues. J gave up 2 bases and V 4 bases, and 1 base lay outside the gene matches. The CDR3 DNA sequence: TGTGCCAGCAGCCCACAGGGGAACTATGGCTACACCTTC. Protein product: CASSPQGNYGYTF.

The V call is TRBV2, the J call TRBJ2-3, with D maybe TRBD2 (6 bases). V lost 7 bases and J 1 base, leaving 9 bases between the germline ends. Germline-derived CDR1 and CDR2 are SNHLY and FYNNEI. The CDR3 length is 13 residues. The CDR3 region is CASKASGTDTQYF. CDR3 coding DNA: TGTGCCAGCAAGGCTAGCGGCACAGATACGCAGTATTTT.

The chain is built from TRBV10-3 and TRBJ2-5, with TRBD2 as a possible D gene (6 bases). From germline, CDR1 is ENHRY and CDR2 SYGVKD. V lost 7 bases and J lost 4, with 16 bases in between. This CDR3 has 14 amino acids. The CDR3 region has the DNA TGTGCCATCAATACGGGAGTGGGGGGAGAGACCCAGTACTTC. Its translation is CAINTGVGGETQYF.

Here the CDR3 reads CASSGGQRNTEAFF. The CDR3 DNA reads TGTGCCAGCAGCGGAGGACAGAGGAACACTGAAGCTTTCTTT. The rearrangement links TRBV9 to TRBJ1-1; weak D call: TRBD1 (6 bases). Germline V CDR1 and CDR2: SGDLS, YYNGEE. The CDR3 is 14 amino acids. V was clipped by 3 bases and J by 1 base, with 10 bases between them. Combining the CDR3 with reference TRBV9 and TRBJ1-1 gives the whole variable domain DSGVTQTPKHLITATGQRVTLRCSPRSGDLSVYWYQQSLDQGLQFLIQYYNGEERAKGNILERFSAQQFPDLHSELNLSSLELGDSALYFCASSGGQRNTEAFFGQGTRLTVV.

The V gene is TRBV6-1, the J gene TRBJ1-5, with D hard to call. The V and J ends lost 4 bases and 0 bases respectively, with 13 bases between them. This CDR3 has 16 amino acids. The germline V gene has CDR1 MNHNS and CDR2 SASEGT. CDR3: CASSGRETYSNQPQHF. The CDR3 nucleotides are TGTGCCAGCAGTGGCCGGGAGACCTATAGCAATCAGCCCCAGCATTTT.

This clone was detected a few times. The V call is TRBV7-9, the J call TRBJ2-3; TRBD2 matches at 9 bases. The CDR3 consists of 16 residues. Trimming removed 0 bases from V and 5 bases from J; junction bases left unmatched: 6. The V gene's germline CDR1 is SEHNR and CDR2 FQNEAQ (reference sequence). CDR3: CASSLATLAGIDTQYF. The DNA of the CDR3 is TGTGCCAGCAGCTTAGCTACTCTAGCGGGAATAGATACGCAGTATTTT.

The V call is TRBV19, the J call TRBJ1-2, with 7 bases that match TRBD1. V lost 3 bases to trimming and J lost 4 bases; unmatched junction nucleotides: 14. Germline V gene sequence: CDR1 LNHDA, CDR2 SQIVND (reference sequence). The length of the CDR3 is 17 residues. CDR3 nucleotides: TGTGCCAGTAGTATTATAGGACAGGCCACCTCGTTCTATGGCTACACCTTC. This gives the protein CASSIIGQATSFYGYTF.

V is TRBV28 and J is TRBJ1-2; no definite D call. Germline lookup yields CDR1 MDHEN and CDR2 SYDVKM. The V end lost 5 bases, the J end lost 8 bases, and 15 bases lay between the germline ends. The CDR3 consists of 13 residues. CDR3 region: CASSTSSGAGYTF. In DNA, the CDR3 is TGTGCCAGCAGTACCTCGAGCGGAGCGGGCTACACCTTC.

The DNA of the CDR3 is TGTGCCAGCAGCCAAGATCAGGTGGGGGGGGCCTTCTATGGCTACACCTTC. Amino acids: CASSQDQVGGAFYGYTF. The genes are TRBV4-2 and TRBJ1-2; possible D gene TRBD1, 6 bases. V was pared by 0 bases and J by 4 bases, with 18 bases between. Germline lookup yields CDR1 LGHNA and CDR2 YNFKEQ. The CDR3 extends over 17 amino acids.

This clone was seen once. The rearrangement uses TRBV28 and TRBJ2-1; D remains unclear. The length of the CDR3 is 13 residues. Trimming cost V 6 bases and J 4 bases, with 10 bases left between them. Germline loops: CDR1 MDHEN, CDR2 SYDVKM. The CDR3 bases are TGTGCCAGCAGGAACAGCATGTACAATGAGCAGTTCTTC. Its translation is CASRNSMYNEQFF.

The V call is TRBV3-1 (or the pseudogene TRBV3-2), the J call TRBJ2-7; D is undetermined. V was shortened by 3 bases and J by 3 bases, with 6 bases between the two germline ends. This CDR3 region has 12 residues. Germline CDR1 reads LGHDT; CDR2 reads YNNKEL (reference sequence). In DNA form, the CDR3 reads TGTGCCAGCAGCCATGGCCTCTACGAGCAGTACTTC. This sequence encodes CASSHGLYEQYF.

This clone was observed a single time. The chain has TRBV30 and TRBJ1-2, with 7 bases matching TRBD1. The V gene end was trimmed by 0 bases and the J gene end by 10 bases; junction bases not matched to a gene: 11. The germline CDR1 and CDR2 sequences are GTSNPN and SVGIG (reference sequence). CDR3 length: 14 amino acids. CDR3 in amino acids: CAWSVPTGVMYYTF. The CDR3 DNA sequence: TGTGCCTGGAGTGTACCCACAGGGGTGATGTACTACACCTTC.

This chain uses TRBV15 with TRBJ2-2; 7 positions agree with TRBD2. The V and J ends lost 6 bases and 0 bases, in that order; junction bases with no gene match: 19. The CDR3 runs 20 residues. The germline V gene encodes CDR1 LNHNV and CDR2 YYDKDF (reference sequence). CDR3 loop: CATRTWPPRDYPTNTGELFF. DNA for the CDR3: TGTGCCACCAGAACTTGGCCCCCACGGGACTACCCTACGAACACCGGGGAGCTGTTTTTT.

The table lists this clone with a count of one. V gene TRBV6-2 or TRBV6-3 combines with J gene TRBJ2-3; D remains ambiguous. With 5 bases removed from V and 5 bases from J, the gap between germline ends came to 17 bases. The germline CDR1 and CDR2 sequences are MNHEY and SVGEGT. This CDR3 spans 15 amino acids. The CDR3 DNA follows: TGTGCCAGCAGTAACCTAGAGAGAGCCTTAGATACGCAGTATTTT. It is translated as CASSNLERALDTQYF.

This clone came up a few times. The CDR3 region is CASREGSGNTIYF. The DNA of the CDR3 is TGCGCCAGCAGGGAGGGATCTGGAAACACCATATATTTT. The V call is TRBV5-1, the J call TRBJ1-3; D ambiguous. Germline-derived CDR1 and CDR2 are SGHRS and YFSETQ. V lost 5 bases to trimming and J lost 1 base, with 7 bases between them. CDR3 size: 13 residues.

The J gene is TRBJ2-7, the V gene TRBV28; D might be TRBD1 (6 bases). Germline V gene lookup returns CDR1 MDHEN and CDR2 SYDVKM. This CDR3 is 13 amino acids long. Trimming removed 3 bases from V and 3 bases from J, with 9 bases in between. This chain's CDR3 is CASSLGAYYEQYF. CDR3 DNA sequence: TGTGCCAGCAGTTTGGGGGCCTACTACGAGCAGTACTTC.

Points on this clone: A read error may produce the germline difference seen at one junction end. The chain links TRBV11-3 to TRBJ2-4; 15 bases align to TRBD2. In germline, CDR1 is SGHNT, CDR2 YENEEA. The CDR3 is 18 amino acids. CDR3 protein: CASRLGTSGRLGKNIQYF. The CDR3 nucleotides read TGTGCCAGCAGATTAGGGACTAGCGGGAGGTTAGGCAAAAACATTCAGTACTTC.

The J gene is TRBJ1-2, the V gene TRBV28; D ambiguous. Trimming removed 1 base from V and 2 bases from J, with 8 bases in between. Germline V gene lookup returns CDR1 MDHEN and CDR2 SYDVKM. The CDR3 loop spans 14 amino acids. The CDR3 sequence is CASSLSGGNYGYTF. In nucleotides, the CDR3 is TGTGCCAGCAGTTTATCCGGCGGAAACTATGGCTACACCTTC.

The V gene is TRBV5-8, the J gene TRBJ1-1; TRBD1 aligns across 10 bases. Germline lookup yields CDR1 SGHTS and CDR2 YDEGEE. The V gene end was trimmed by 4 bases and the J gene end by 2 bases; junction bases not matched to a gene: 5. CDR3 length: 15 residues. The CDR3 here is CASSTWDRGNTEAFF. CDR3 in DNA: TGTGCCAGCAGCACCTGGGACAGGGGAAACACTGAAGCTTTCTTT. The full variable domain, completed using reference TRBV5-8 and TRBJ1-1, is EAGVTQSPTHLIKTRGQQATLRCSPISGHTSVYWYQQALGLGLQFLLWYDEGEERNRGNFPPRFSGRQFPNYSSELNVNALELEDSALYLCASSTWDRGNTEAFFGQGTRLTVV.

The rearrangement joins TRBV13 to TRBJ1-2, with 7 bases lining up with TRBD1. Germline lookup yields CDR1 PRHDT and CDR2 FYEKMQ (reference sequence). The junction had 4 bases not matched to a gene; V was cut back by 4 bases and J by 2 bases. The CDR3 is made up of 14 amino acids. The CDR3 loop reads CASSSNRGNYGYTF. Written as DNA, the CDR3 is TGTGCCAGCAGCTCCAACAGGGGAAACTATGGCTACACCTTC.

CDR3 protein: CAIKGGSTDTQYF. The CDR3, as DNA: TGTGCCATCAAAGGGGGAAGCACAGATACGCAGTATTTT. The chain employs TRBV10-3 and TRBJ2-3, with D maybe TRBD1 (6 bases). Between the trimmed V and J ends, which lost 7 bases and 0 bases, there was a span of 8 bases. This CDR3 spans 13 amino acids. Looked up from germline, CDR1 is ENHRY and CDR2 is SYGVKD.

The chain recombines TRBV6-5 with TRBJ1-2; D is possibly TRBD1 (5 bases). This CDR3 contains 15 residues. The V gene's germline CDR1 is MNHEY and CDR2 SVGAGI. Trimming took off 6 bases at V and 3 bases at J, with 17 bases between the two ends. The CDR3 nucleotides read TGTGCCAGCAGACGCGGGACGTCTTGGGACTATGGCTACACCTTC. Residues: CASRRGTSWDYGYTF.